This TCR beta chain derives from a study of metastatic and nonmetastatic thyroid tumors. The overall study: Across blood and tumor or nodule tissue, repertoires from malignant and benign thyroid patients were compared with one another. Overall study results and limits: According to reports, the diversity of TCR beta was significantly higher in malignant thyroid tumors than in benign nodules, and this held in both blood and tumor samples.

Prior to thyroid surgery, none of the patients had received any treatment. Authors' processing steps: Using the CDR3 differences seen across clinicopathological groups, the authors built a distant-metastasis classifier for papillary thyroid cancer, which was meant to discriminate distant-metastatic patients. MiXCR was used by TCRdb to re-call the PCR reads. TCRdb's processing, not the study's, gives the V and J calls here. The sample yields over 40,000 clones, around a quarter seen once. The table lists this clone with many counts. Its antigen is still unknown. Sequenced input: blood. This receptor was taken from a male donor with papillary thyroid cancer or a benign thyroid nodule (not recorded which). Some clones in this sample may be carry-over from other donors' samples.

This CDR3 reads CAITAQVDRDYGYTF. The CDR3 DNA follows: TGTGCCATCACAGCTCAGGTCGACAGGGACTATGGCTACACCTTC. V usage is TRBV10-3 and J usage is TRBJ1-2; 7 bases fit TRBD1. This CDR3 contains 15 residues. Germline V gene lookup returns CDR1 ENHRY and CDR2 SYGVKD. V shed 7 bases and J 3 bases; nucleotides not matched to a gene: 11.